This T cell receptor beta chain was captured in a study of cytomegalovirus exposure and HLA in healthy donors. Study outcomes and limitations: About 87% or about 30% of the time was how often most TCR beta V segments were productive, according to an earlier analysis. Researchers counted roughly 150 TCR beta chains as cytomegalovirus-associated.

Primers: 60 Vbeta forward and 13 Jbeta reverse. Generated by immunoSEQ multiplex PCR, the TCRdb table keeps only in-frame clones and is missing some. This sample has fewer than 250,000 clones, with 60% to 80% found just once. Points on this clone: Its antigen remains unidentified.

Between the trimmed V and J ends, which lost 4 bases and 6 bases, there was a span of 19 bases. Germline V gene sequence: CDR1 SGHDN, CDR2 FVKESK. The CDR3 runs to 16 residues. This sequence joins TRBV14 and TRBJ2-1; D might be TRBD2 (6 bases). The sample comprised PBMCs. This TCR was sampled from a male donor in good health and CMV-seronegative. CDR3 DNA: TGTGCCAGCAGCCCTAGACTAGGTCTACTAATCAATGAGCAGTTCTTC. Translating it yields CASSPRLGLLINEQFF. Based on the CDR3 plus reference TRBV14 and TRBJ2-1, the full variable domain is EAGVTQFPSHSVIEKGQTVTLRCDPISGHDNLYWYRRVMGKEIKFLLHFVKESKQDESGMPNNRFLAERTGGTYSTLKVQPAELEDSGVYFCASSPRLGLLINEQFFGPGTRLTVL.